The rows below give T cell receptor beta chains drawn from one sample of a study of cytomegalovirus exposure and HLA in healthy donors. Measured with immunoSEQ multiplex PCR; TCRdb has only the in-frame clones, and not every one. The table has more than 95,000 clones, around 94% seen once; the top ten hold less than 1.5%. Sequencing was carried out using PBMCs. The source of these receptors is a young woman in good health and CMV-seronegative. The CDR3 runs from the conserved cysteine through the conserved F or W. The D gene is left open where the match is weak. Size is stated for part of the rows, as once, few or many counts, or as a class when the clone is expanded.

>TRBV4-1|-|TRBJ2-3|TRBD1
CASSQAPGQGVDTQYF
TGCGCCAGCAGCCAAGCACCGGGACAGGGTGTGGATACGCAGTATTTT
>TRBV4-1|-|TRBJ2-7|TRBD2
CASSQPLAGGNYEQYF
TGCGCCAGCAGCCAGCCCCTAGCGGGAGGAAACTACGAGCAGTACTTC
>TRBV5-6|-|TRBJ1-3|-
CASSLLRSENAIYF
TGTGCCAGCAGCTTGTTACGGTCGGAGAACGCCATATATTTT
>TRBV28|once|TRBJ1-5|TRBD1
CASSLARGNQPQHF
TGTGCCAGCAGTTTAGCCAGGGGGAATCAGCCCCAGCATTTT
>TRBV2|-|TRBJ2-3|TRBD2
CALGLAGDTQYF
TGTGCCTTGGGACTAGCGGGGGATACGCAGTATTTT
>TRBV13|-|TRBJ2-7|TRBD2
CASSSSSGAVEQYF
TGTGCCAGCAGCTCCTCTAGCGGGGCGGTCGAGCAGTACTTC
>TRBV5-1|few|TRBJ1-6|TRBD1
CASSWGQGTSPLHF
TGCGCCAGCAGCTGGGGACAGGGGACCTCACCCCTCCACTTT
>TRBV27|-|TRBJ2-1|TRBD1
CASSLYDRGYNEQFF
TGTGCCAGCAGTTTATACGACAGGGGCTACAATGAGCAGTTCTTC
>TRBV2|-|TRBJ2-2|-
CASRRTRNTGELFF
TGTGCCAGCAGAAGGACACGGAACACCGGGGAGCTGTTTTTT
>TRBV6-5|-|TRBJ2-5|TRBD1
CASSPGQQETQYF
TGTGCCAGCAGTCCGGGACAGCAAGAGACCCAGTACTTC
>TRBV27|-|TRBJ1-5|-
CASSLGGPGSYSNQPQHF
TGTGCCAGCAGTTTAGGGGGCCCTGGAAGCTATAGCAATCAGCCCCAGCATTTT
>TRBV18|once|TRBJ2-3|-
CASSPGQLTDTQYF
TGTGCCAGCTCACCTGGACAGCTCACAGATACGCAGTATTTT
>TRBV19|-|TRBJ1-4|-
CASMRTAPNEKLFF
TGTGCCAGTATGAGGACAGCTCCTAATGAAAAACTGTTTTTT
>TRBV30|-|TRBJ1-3|-
CAWMVPNSGNTIYF
TGTGCCTGGATGGTTCCTAACTCTGGAAACACCATATATTTT
>TRBV5-1|-|TRBJ1-1|TRBD1
CASSLGQGLAEAFF
TGCGCCAGCAGCCTGGGACAGGGTCTCGCTGAAGCTTTCTTT
>TRBV7-9|once|TRBJ1-4|-
CASSSETEQYEKLFF
TGTGCCAGCAGCTCCGAGACAGAGCAATATGAAAAACTGTTTTTT
>TRBV6-1|few|TRBJ1-4|TRBD1
CASSARTGSNEKLFF
TGTGCCAGCAGTGCACGGACAGGGTCTAATGAAAAACTGTTTTTT
>TRBV11-2|-|TRBJ2-6|-
CASSSGALGSGANVLTF
TGTGCCAGCAGCTCAGGGGCTCTGGGTTCTGGGGCCAACGTCCTGACTTTC
>TRBV29-1|-|TRBJ1-1|-
CSVKQPREAFF
TGCAGCGTTAAACAGCCCCGAGAAGCTTTCTTT
>TRBV30|-|TRBJ2-5|-
CAWSLIGDLARKTQYF
TGTGCCTGGAGCCTTATCGGGGATCTGGCGCGGAAGACCCAGTACTTC
>TRBV4-1|-|TRBJ1-5|-
CASSQNPQGGQPQHF
TGCGCCAGCAGCCAAAACCCCCAGGGAGGTCAGCCCCAGCATTTT
>TRBV7-9|-|TRBJ2-3|-
CASSRGRGPTDTQYF
TGTGCCAGCAGCCGCGGGCGCGGTCCCACAGATACGCAGTATTTT
>TRBV5-6|-|TRBJ2-2|-
CASSLVRGNTGELFF
TGTGCCAGCAGCTTGGTGCGGGGTAACACCGGGGAGCTGTTTTTT
>TRBV2|-|TRBJ1-5|TRBD1
CASRGGTGGGQPQHF
TGTGCCAGCAGAGGGGGGACAGGGGGAGGTCAGCCCCAGCATTTT
>TRBV28|-|TRBJ1-6|-
CASSQTQSSYNSPLHF
TGTGCCAGCAGTCAGACACAGAGCTCCTATAATTCACCCCTCCACTTT
>TRBV27|few|TRBJ2-6|-
CASTFDGGSGANVLTF
TGTGCCAGCACTTTCGATGGGGGGTCTGGGGCCAACGTCCTGACTTTC
>TRBV2|-|TRBJ1-1|-
CAILRTEDTMNTEAFF
TGTGCCATCCTTAGGACGGAGGATACAATGAACACTGAAGCTTTCTTT
>TRBV6-6|-|TRBJ2-7|TRBD1
CASSVGQGAYEQYF
TGTGCCAGCAGCGTGGGACAGGGGGCCTACGAGCAGTACTTC
>TRBV27|-|TRBJ2-2|-
CASSFLAGELFF
TGTGCCAGCAGTTTTCTCGCCGGGGAGCTGTTTTTT
>TRBV28|-|TRBJ2-5|TRBD1
CASSAHGTGFLETQYF
TGTGCCAGCAGTGCCCACGGGACAGGGTTTTTGGAGACCCAGTACTTC
>TRBV7-3|few|TRBJ1-3|-
CASSQGGSFSGNTIYF
TGTGCCAGCAGCCAAGGCGGCAGCTTTTCTGGAAACACCATATATTTT
>TRBV4-2|-|TRBJ2-2|TRBD2
CASSQDPLAGARELFF
TGTGCCAGCAGCCAAGATCCCCTAGCGGGAGCGAGGGAGCTGTTTTTT
>TRBV9|-|TRBJ1-2|-
CASSVGGGNYGYTF
TGTGCCAGCAGCGTAGGTGGCGGAAACTATGGCTACACCTTC
>TRBV6-1|-|TRBJ1-6|-
CASSESLRTEPSNSPLHF
TGTGCCAGCAGTGAATCATTGAGGACAGAACCATCTAATTCACCCCTCCACTTT
>TRBV30|-|TRBJ1-1|-
CAWRAGGVSTEAFF
TGTGCCTGGAGGGCCGGAGGGGTGAGCACTGAAGCTTTCTTT
>TRBV5-4|-|TRBJ2-5|-
CASSGTGNGETQYF
TGTGCCAGCAGCGGTACAGGGAATGGAGAGACCCAGTACTTC
>TRBV5-1|-|TRBJ2-3|TRBD1
CASNRGDSITDTQYF
TGCGCCAGCAACAGGGGGGACAGCATCACAGATACGCAGTATTTT
>TRBV6-6|few|TRBJ2-2|TRBD1
CASRNRGTGGLGELFF
TGTGCCAGCAGAAACAGGGGGACAGGGGGCCTCGGGGAGCTGTTTTTT
>TRBV5-1|-|TRBJ2-5|-
CASSLTVRGLGETQYF
TGCGCCAGCAGCTTGACCGTCAGGGGTTTAGGAGAGACCCAGTACTTC
>TRBV9|-|TRBJ2-7|TRBD1
CASSGGQEAYEQYF
TGTGCCAGCAGCGGGGGACAGGAAGCCTACGAGCAGTACTTC
>TRBV5-4|-|TRBJ1-6|-
CASSLRERNSPLHF
TGTGCCAGCAGCTTGAGGGAGCGAAATTCACCCCTCCACTTT
>TRBV28|once|TRBJ2-7|-
CASSLRGAEQYF
TGTGCCAGCAGTTTACGGGGAGCAGAGCAGTACTTC
>TRBV29-1|-|TRBJ2-5|-
CSVASARGETQYF
TGCAGCGTTGCCAGCGCGCGGGGAGAGACCCAGTACTTC
>TRBV30|-|TRBJ2-7|-
CAAPGGLHGQYF
TGTGCCGCCCCGGGCGGGCTCCACGGGCAGTACTTC
>TRBV5-1|-|TRBJ2-7|-
CASSRRDSYEQYF
TGCGCCAGCAGTAGACGGGACTCCTACGAGCAGTACTTC
>TRBV19|-|TRBJ1-2|TRBD1
CASIPRDRVSGGYTF
TGTGCCAGTATCCCTCGGGACAGGGTATCCGGTGGCTACACCTTC
>TRBV28|once|TRBJ2-5|TRBD1
CASSLNRGYQETQYF
TGTGCCAGCAGTTTAAACAGGGGGTACCAAGAGACCCAGTACTTC
>TRBV7-9|once|TRBJ2-7|-
CASSTVAVSLSEQYF
TGTGCCAGCAGCACTGTAGCGGTTAGCCTGAGCGAGCAGTACTTC
>TRBV2|-|TRBJ2-7|TRBD1
CASSEAGALTGAEGEQYF
TGTGCCAGCAGTGAAGCGGGGGCCCTTACAGGGGCTGAAGGGGAGCAGTACTTC
>TRBV7-7|-|TRBJ2-7|-
CASSLTAGYEQYF
TGTGCCAGCAGCCTCACGGCGGGTTACGAGCAGTACTTC
>TRBV5-1|-|TRBJ2-1|-
CASSFLAQGSEQFF
TGCGCCAGCAGCTTTCTGGCCCAGGGAAGTGAGCAGTTCTTC
>TRBV7-9|-|TRBJ2-6|-
CASSQTGPGANVLTF
TGTGCCAGCAGCCAGACAGGTCCTGGGGCCAACGTCCTGACTTTC
>TRBV13|-|TRBJ2-5|TRBD1
CASSLDRAQETQYF
TGTGCCAGCAGCTTGGACAGGGCCCAAGAGACCCAGTACTTC